This TCR beta chain was recovered during a study of blood T cell repertoires in COVID-19. Study as a whole: Spain, Italy and the United States supplied samples that represented acute and convalescent COVID-19.

Under the authors' procedure: The authors estimated nucleated cell counts from reference gene primer amplification. Profiled with immunoSEQ multiplex PCR; TCRdb holds only in-frame clones, not every one. V and J calls and clone size are given by that table; D and trimming were obtained from the DNA. The table shows 150,000 to 180,000 clones, with under 95% occurring only once. The CDR3 is made up of 13 amino acids. Trimming removed 5 bases from V and 6 bases from J, with 11 bases in between. CDR1 is SGHNT and CDR2 is YENEEA in the germline V gene. V usage is TRBV11-3 and J usage is TRBJ2-1; D gene ambiguous. The sequence derives from a man in his fifties or sixties with acute or convalescent COVID-19. The sequenced sample consisted of peripheral blood. The CDR3 loop is CASSPRWANEQFF. The CDR3 nucleotides are TGTGCCAGCAGCCCCCGGTGGGCCAATGAGCAGTTCTTC.